What follows is one T cell receptor beta chain and its context. No antigen is known for it. This record comes from a study of T cells in Graves' hyperthyroidism and ophthalmopathy. Notes on the study in general: Classification by a 13 V-J model distinguished ophthalmopathy from stable hyperthyroidism. Most expanded thyroid clonotypes above 0.001 also appeared in blood.

Among the patients, aged 18 to 65, hyperthyroidism was newly diagnosed and had lasted under 2 months. Investigators excluded patients with uncontrolled infection, other autoimmune disease, pregnancy or lactation. Researchers amplified the TCR beta CDR3 regions from RNA transcripts. The TCR CDR3 was amplified in a first-round RT-PCR using the HTBI primer set. A single record per CDR3 protein comes from TCRdb applying MiXCR to the multiplex PCR reads. The sample comprises about 680,000 distinct CDR3 sequences, over 35% of which are singletons, and around 30% rests with the top ten. The sample taken for sequencing was blood. The TCR was taken from a woman between 40 and 50 years old with Graves' hyperthyroidism.

CDR3 in DNA: TGTGCCAGCAGTTATTTTACCTCGGGCACCGGGGAGCTGTTTTTT. It translates to CASSYFTSGTGELFF. The chain uses TRBV2 and TRBJ2-2, with unresolved D. With 5 bases removed from V and 4 bases from J, the gap between germline ends came to 14 bases. Germline assignment: CDR1 SNHLY and CDR2 FYNNEI. The CDR3 totals 15 residues.